These 27 T cell receptor beta chains came from one sample sequenced in a study of HIV-infected patients and healthy controls. The repertoire came from unfractionated whole blood and reflected all unsorted peripheral T cells. Reverse transcription used around 480 ng RNA and constant-region primers for alpha and beta. Using multiplexing indices, alpha and beta chain libraries were generated apart by chain-specific third strand synthesis. In TCRdb, the 5' RACE reads were re-called with MiXCR into one record per CDR3 protein. In the table there are over 8,000 distinct CDR3 sequences, under 8.5% of which are singletons. Source material: blood. The source of these receptors is an adult in good health.

This clonotype has ten or more counts. This chain joins TRBV29-1 and TRBJ1-2, with 10 bases that match TRBD1. This CDR3 comprises 13 residues. With 7 bases clipped from V and 2 bases from J, the junction kept 4 bases outside the gene matches. CDR1 and CDR2 from the germline V gene are SQVTM and ANQGSEA. CDR3 region: CSARTGGNYGYTF. In nucleotides, the CDR3 is TGCAGCGCTAGGACAGGGGGGAACTATGGCTACACCTTC.

This clonotype appeared many times. The chain combines TRBV4-1 with TRBJ2-7, with 11 nucleotides matching TRBD2. Per the germline V gene, CDR1 is MGHRA and CDR2 is YSYEKL. V shed 6 bases and J 3 bases; nucleotides not matched to a gene: 7. CDR3 length: 15 amino acids. The CDR3 bases are TGCGCCAGCAGTCAGTCCGGGACTAGCGGCTACGAGCAGTACTTC. This translates into CASSQSGTSGYEQYF.

This clonotype was recorded many times. The chain recombines TRBV12-3 or TRBV12-4 with TRBJ2-2, with D maybe TRBD1 (5 bases). The CDR3 extends over 12 amino acids. Between the trimmed V and J ends, which lost 8 bases and 5 bases, there was a span of 9 bases. Here the CDR3 DNA reads TGTGCCAGCCATAAGGGGACCGGGGAGCTGTTTTTT. Protein product: CASHKGTGELFF.

V gene TRBV5-1 combines with J gene TRBJ2-7; perhaps TRBD2 as D (6 bases). The germline CDR1 and CDR2 sequences are SGHRS and YFSETQ. Trimming shortened V by 7 bases and J by 2 bases, and 16 bases separated the two germline ends. The CDR3 has 14 amino acids. Here the CDR3 reads CASAAREPPYEQYF. The CDR3 DNA sequence: TGCGCCAGCGCAGCTCGGGAGCCCCCCTACGAGCAGTACTTC.

The chain has TRBV20-1 and TRBJ1-6, with D possibly TRBD1 on 5 matching bases. Trimming stripped 3 bases from V and 8 bases from J, with 17 bases between. The CDR3 has 15 residues. Looked up from germline, CDR1 is DFQATT and CDR2 is SNEGSKA (reference sequence). CDR3 sequence: CSASEGQTDHSPLHF. CDR3 DNA sequence: TGCAGTGCTAGTGAGGGTCAGACAGACCATTCACCCCTCCACTTT.

Many counts were recorded for this clonotype. The chain is built from TRBV14 and TRBJ1-2; 7 nucleotides line up with TRBD1. The CDR3 has 14 residues. Losses at the gene ends were 4 bases for V and 5 bases for J; bases not matched to a gene: 7. Germline CDR1 is SGHDN and CDR2 is FVKESK. CDR3 protein: CASSRGTEIYGYTF. The CDR3 bases are TGTGCCAGCAGCCGGGGGACAGAAATATATGGCTACACCTTC. The full variable domain, its missing parts supplied by reference TRBV14 and TRBJ1-2, is EAGVTQFPSHSVIEKGQTVTLRCDPISGHDNLYWYRRVMGKEIKFLLHFVKESKQDESGMPNNRFLAERTGGTYSTLKVQPAELEDSGVYFCASSRGTEIYGYTFGSGTRLTVV.

A few counts support this clonotype. The chain couples TRBV10-3 to TRBJ2-5; either TRBD1 or TRBD2 may fit D (6 bases each). The CDR3 loop spans 17 amino acids. Germline V CDR1 and CDR2: ENHRY, SYGVKD. V was pared by 0 bases and J by 4 bases, with 18 bases between. The CDR3: CAISESSGRGARETQYF. DNA for the CDR3: TGTGCCATCAGTGAGTCCAGTGGAAGGGGGGCCAGAGAGACCCAGTACTTC.

This clonotype was seen more than once but under ten times. The V gene is TRBV15, the J gene TRBJ2-3; 10 nucleotides align to TRBD2. The CDR3 sequence is 15 residues long. Looked up from germline, CDR1 is LNHNV and CDR2 is YYDKDF (reference sequence). V was clipped by 3 bases and J by 3 bases; unmatched bases: 3. The CDR3 DNA reads as TGTGCCACCAGCAGCAGCGGGGGGGCGACAGATACGCAGTATTTT. This gives the protein CATSSSGGATDTQYF.

In DNA, the CDR3 is TGTGCCAGCAGCCCGGACAGATACTATGGCTACACCTTC. It encodes CASSPDRYYGYTF. The chain employs TRBV11-2 and TRBJ1-2; a possible D gene is TRBD1 (6 bases). This CDR3 has 13 residues. Trimming cost V 5 bases and J 3 bases, with 10 bases left between them. The germline V gene has CDR1 SGHAT and CDR2 FQNNGV.

The table lists this clonotype with many counts. The chain links TRBV9 to TRBJ1-1, with D tentatively TRBD1 (6 bases). CDR1 is SGDLS and CDR2 is YYNGEE in the germline V gene. Trimming pared 3 bases from V and 1 base from J, leaving 16 bases between. The CDR3 has 16 amino acids. The DNA for the CDR3 is TGTGCCAGCAGCGAGACCTCAGGGGCGGGGAACACTGAAGCTTTCTTT. Its protein product is CASSETSGAGNTEAFF.

In its sample, this clonotype ranks as medium-sized. This chain uses TRBV6-4 with TRBJ1-1; possible D gene TRBD1, 5 bases. This CDR3 is 14 amino acids long. V lost 3 bases to trimming and J lost 1 base, with 9 bases between them. Germline loops: CDR1 MRHNA, CDR2 SNTAGT. CDR3 loop: CASSERDGNTEAFF. The CDR3 nucleotides are TGTGCCAGCAGTGAGAGGGACGGGAACACTGAAGCTTTCTTT.

This clonotype is labeled as medium-sized. This chain joins TRBV6-1 and TRBJ1-5; D remains unclear. The CDR3 loop spans 15 amino acids. Trimming left V 0 bases short and J 0 bases short, with 6 bases between. Germline V gene lookup returns CDR1 MNHNS and CDR2 SASEGT. The CDR3 protein is CASSEAVNSNQPQHF. The CDR3, as DNA: TGTGCCAGCAGTGAAGCGGTAAATAGCAATCAGCCCCAGCATTTT.

This clonotype turned up a few times. This chain connects TRBV2 to TRBJ2-7; the match to TRBD2 covers 8 bases. Germline V gives CDR1 SNHLY, CDR2 FYNNEI. The CDR3 extends over 14 amino acids. V was clipped by 5 bases and J by 0 bases; unmatched bases: 3. CDR3 bases: TGTGCCAGCAGTTCGGCGGGGGGCTCCTACGAGCAGTACTTC. This gives the protein CASSSAGGSYEQYF.

This clonotype is medium-sized (0.01 to 0.1%) within its sample. The rearrangement joins TRBV20-1 to TRBJ1-4, with D uncertain. With 5 bases removed from V and 1 base from J, the gap between germline ends came to 14 bases. CDR3 length: 15 residues. Germline lookup yields CDR1 DFQATT and CDR2 SNEGSKA (reference sequence). This CDR3 is CSAGKGGGTNEKLFF. In DNA form, the CDR3 reads TGCAGTGCTGGGAAGGGAGGAGGAACTAATGAAAAACTGTTTTTT.

This clonotype is labeled as medium-sized. The gene calls are TRBV2 and TRBJ2-3, with 11 bases fitting TRBD2. CDR3 length: 16 residues. Germline CDR1 and CDR2: SNHLY and FYNNEI. J gave up 2 bases and V 7 bases, and 8 bases lay outside the gene matches. The CDR3 sequence is CASTLLAGVPTDTQYF. As DNA, the CDR3 is TGTGCCAGCACTTTACTAGCGGGGGTTCCCACAGATACGCAGTATTTT.

This clonotype is termed medium-sized. The V and J genes are TRBV12-3 or TRBV12-4 and TRBJ1-5; tentative D call: TRBD1 (6 bases). Deletions cut 5 bases from V and 5 bases from J, with 16 bases between. The CDR3 contains 15 residues. CDR3 coding DNA: TGTGCCAGCAGTCCCGACGACAGGCCGGATCAGCCCCAGCATTTT. It yields the protein CASSPDDRPDQPQHF.

The chain recombines TRBV3-1 with TRBJ1-1; possible D gene TRBD1, 6 bases. The CDR3 is 15 residues long. Looked up from germline, CDR1 is LGHDT and CDR2 is YNNKEL (reference sequence). The V gene lost 4 bases and the J gene lost 2 bases, with 14 bases spanning the gap. CDR3 sequence reads: CASSRPGHFNTEAFF. The CDR3 DNA is TGTGCCAGCAGCCGACCGGGACACTTCAACACTGAAGCTTTCTTT.

This clonotype was seen ten or more times. This chain joins TRBV7-8 and TRBJ1-1, with 11 nucleotides matching TRBD1. The junction had 3 bases not matched to a gene; V was cut back by 3 bases and J by 6 bases. Looked up from germline, CDR1 is SGHVS and CDR2 is FQNEAQ. The CDR3 runs to 14 residues. In DNA form, the CDR3 reads TGTGCCAGCAGCTTGATGGGACAGGGGGCTGAAGCTTTCTTT. This gives the protein CASSLMGQGAEAFF.

The genes are TRBV18 and TRBJ2-3, with D perhaps given as TRBD1 or TRBD2 (6 bases each). V was trimmed by 2 bases and J by 1 base, leaving 16 bases between them. CDR3 size: 17 residues. In germline, CDR1 is KGHSH, CDR2 LQKENI. The chain's CDR3 is CASSPSARGHGTDTQYF. CDR3 nucleotide sequence: TGTGCCAGCTCACCATCCGCCCGGGGGCATGGCACAGATACGCAGTATTTT.

In its sample, this clonotype was seen many times. The J gene is TRBJ2-1, the V gene TRBV29-1, with 10 positions matching TRBD1. Germline assignment: CDR1 SQVTM and CDR2 ANQGSEA. The CDR3 is 18 residues long. V lost 5 bases and J lost 7; bases outside the gene matches: 20. This CDR3 reads CSVRRDRGLRAGGNEQFF. The CDR3 DNA sequence: TGCAGCGTTCGCCGGGACAGGGGCTTAAGGGCCGGGGGAAATGAGCAGTTCTTC.

This clonotype was recorded a few times. This sequence joins TRBV7-9 and TRBJ1-3; D gene uncertain. Germline assignment: CDR1 SEHNR and CDR2 FQNEAQ (reference sequence). The CDR3 covers 12 residues. The V gene lost 5 bases and the J gene lost 4 bases, with 6 bases spanning the gap. The CDR3 sequence: CASSTHGNTIYF. CDR3 sequence (DNA): TGTGCCAGCAGCACGCACGGAAACACCATATATTTT.

In its sample, this clonotype was seen many times. The V call is TRBV20-1, the J call TRBJ1-6; D possibly corresponds to TRBD1 (6 bases). This CDR3 region has 14 residues. Trimming took off 5 bases at V and 9 bases at J, with 17 bases between the two ends. Per the germline V gene, CDR1 is DFQATT and CDR2 is SNEGSKA (reference sequence). The CDR3 bases are TGCAGTGCTTCGGGAGGGGGGGGTGGTTCACCCCTCCACTTT. As protein: CSASGGGGGSPLHF.

This chain uses TRBV3-1 with TRBJ2-1; D remains unclear. There are 14 residues in the CDR3. The germline V and J ends were trimmed by 0 bases and 5 bases, with 8 bases remaining between them. Germline lookup yields CDR1 LGHDT and CDR2 YNNKEL (reference sequence). CDR3 loop: CASSQDLYDNEQFF. The CDR3 DNA reads as TGTGCCAGCAGCCAAGATTTGTATGACAATGAGCAGTTCTTC.

This clonotype appeared a few times. The gene calls are TRBV9 and TRBJ2-1; 8 nucleotides agree with TRBD2. Germline-derived CDR1 and CDR2 are SGDLS and YYNGEE. The CDR3 is 15 amino acids. The junction had 8 bases not matched to a gene; V was cut back by 4 bases and J by 5 bases. This chain's CDR3 is CASSSSSGGNNEQFF. The CDR3 coding sequence is TGTGCCAGCAGCTCATCAAGCGGGGGCAACAATGAGCAGTTCTTC.

By share, this clonotype ranks as medium-sized. This chain uses TRBV12-3 or TRBV12-4 with TRBJ2-5; 9 nucleotides line up with TRBD2. V lost 6 bases, J lost 7 bases, and 9 bases stayed unmatched. This CDR3 is built from 14 residues. The CDR3 loop reads CASSIAGAERTQYF. CDR3 in DNA: TGTGCCAGCAGCATAGCGGGGGCCGAACGGACCCAGTACTTC.

Within the sample, this clonotype is medium-sized. The chain links TRBV7-8 to TRBJ1-2, with a tentative D call TRBD1 (5 bases). In germline, CDR1 is SGHVS, CDR2 FQNEAQ. The CDR3 extends over 15 amino acids. Trimming pared 1 base from V and 4 bases from J, leaving 13 bases between. The CDR3 sequence is CASSLDAGWSYGYTF. The CDR3 DNA reads as TGTGCCAGCAGCTTAGACGCAGGGTGGAGCTATGGCTACACCTTC.

This clonotype was found a few times. The CDR3 bases are TGTGCCAGCAGCCTTCTACAGGGGTTTCTCTACAATGAGCAGTTCTTC. Protein product: CASSLLQGFLYNEQFF. The chain is built from TRBV5-4 and TRBJ2-1; 7 positions match TRBD1. Germline loops: CDR1 SGHNT, CDR2 YYREEE (reference sequence). This CDR3 is built from 16 residues. The V gene end was trimmed by 4 bases and the J gene end by 3 bases; junction bases not matched to a gene: 10.